This entry concerns a single TCR beta chain. Data came from immunoSEQ multiplex PCR; TCRdb stores just in-frame clones and leaves some out. The sample lists around 9,000 clones, around 42% occurring once. These data belong to a study of T cells in localized non-small cell lung cancer. The material was lymph node tissue, obtained before any cancer treatment. The receptor's source is a woman aged 35-70 years with stage I lung adenocarcinoma.

The CDR3 reads CASSLQGTDTYEQYF. The CDR3 bases are TGTGCCAGCAGCCTACAGGGAACCGACACCTACGAGCAGTACTTC. V is TRBV11-3 and J is TRBJ2-7; a possible D gene is TRBD1 (6 bases). Trimming removed 5 bases from V and 2 bases from J, with 16 bases in between. Germline V gene sequence: CDR1 SGHNT, CDR2 YENEEA. This CDR3 is built from 15 residues.